The 17 T cell receptor beta chains given below trace back to one sample, sequenced in a study of CD8+ T cells in alopecia areata. Cells that came from pooled cutaneous lymph nodes were sorted using CD4, CD8alpha, NKG2D, NKG2ACE and other markers. After isolation, RNA underwent reverse transcription to generate cDNA as the sequencing template. TCRdb's table, derived via immunoSEQ multiplex PCR, lists solely in-frame clones and lacks some. This repertoire holds more than 250,000 clones, and none appear only once. Sequenced: CD4+ T cells sorted from a lymph node. Receptors were obtained from a C3H/HeJ mouse with alopecia areata. For this mouse line, the MHC haplotype is H2-k.

A word on this clone: Genes here carry mouse names. The read falls 4 residues short of the CDR3 end, and the missing part is taken from the germline J gene. V usage is TRBV1 and J usage is TRBJ2-1; 8 bases are shared with TRBD1. The length of the CDR3 is 17 residues. Per germline, CDR1 NSQYPW and CDR2 LRSPGD (reference sequence). The trim removed 1 base at V and 1 base at J, leaving 6 bases unmatched. Here the CDR3 reads CTCSAATGGGNYAEQFF. CDR3 bases read: TGCACCTGCAGTGCAGCAACAGGGGGAGGGAACTATGCT.

As to this clone: Gene names denote mouse genes. The CDR3 extends 4 residues past the end of the read, so its final part is completed from the germline J gene. The chain combines TRBV17 with TRBJ1-1, with D maybe TRBD1 (5 bases). The CDR3 has 14 amino acids. CDR1 and CDR2 from the germline V gene are MNHDT and YYDKIL. V lost 5 bases to trimming and J lost 0 bases, with 10 bases between them. The CDR3 sequence is CASSLDSANTEVFF. The DNA read from the CDR3 is TGTGCTAGCAGTCTTGACAGCGCAAACACA.

About this clone: Gene names follow the mouse nomenclature. Read coverage stops 4 residues before the CDR3 terminus; the germline J gene supplies the remainder. This chain uses TRBV13-3 with TRBJ2-5; D is ambiguous. The CDR3 is made up of 12 amino acids. The V end lost 3 bases, the J end lost 3 bases, and 5 bases lay between the germline ends. Germline CDR1 is NNHDY and CDR2 is SYVADS. The CDR3 reads CASSGGQDTQYF. CDR3 DNA, as far as it was read: TGTGCCAGCAGTGGAGGGCAAGAC.

As to this clone: Mouse germline and gene names are used. The read gets to within 4 residues of the CDR3 end, and the germline J gene fills in the rest. V gene TRBV5 combines with J gene TRBJ2-1; possible D gene TRBD1, 6 bases. CDR1 LGHNA and CDR2 YNLKQL come from the germline V gene (reference sequence). There are 15 residues in the CDR3. The CDR3 bases that were read are TGTGCCAGCAGCCTCCCACAAACAGGGAGAGCT. This codes for CASSLPQTGRA. The complete CDR3 protein is CASSLPQTGRAEQFF.

This clone has just a few counts. Gene names and germline refer to mouse. The read ends 4 residues before the CDR3 terminus; that terminus is restored from the germline J gene. The chain links TRBV3 to TRBJ2-5; 14 positions match TRBD2. The CDR3 runs 16 residues. CDR1 SNHLY and CDR2 FYNGKV come from the germline V gene (reference sequence). This CDR3 is CASSPGTGGARDTQYF. The DNA read from the CDR3 is TGTGCCAGCAGTCCCGGGACTGGGGGGGCGCGGGAC.

This clone was counted a few times. The genes and germline here are from mouse. The read is 4 residues too short to cover the CDR3 end, so that end is filled in from the germline J gene. This sequence joins TRBV13-3 and TRBJ2-1; 8 bases align to TRBD1. Germline-derived CDR1 and CDR2 are NNHDY and SYVADS. This CDR3 spans 15 amino acids. V shed 5 bases, J shed 1 base, and the junction held 5 bases outside the gene matches. The part of the CDR3 DNA that was read is TGTGCCAGCAGGCGGACAGGGCCCAACTATGCT. Translated: CASRRTGPNYA. The full CDR3 protein is CASRRTGPNYAEQFF.

This clone has more than one count but fewer than ten. Germline and genes here are mouse. Read sequence stops 3 residues before the CDR3 end, and the germline J gene provides the missing end. The chain links TRBV13-2 to TRBJ1-6; D is perhaps TRBD1 (6 bases). TRBJ1-6 has ORF status, its function being uncertain. The CDR3 totals 15 residues. V shed 0 bases and J shed 7 bases, with 11 bases lying between them. The V gene's germline CDR1 is NNHNN and CDR2 SYGAGS (reference sequence). CDR3 DNA, as far as it was read: TGTGCCAGCGGTGATGGAAGGCAGGGGAATTCGCCC. Amino acids: CASGDGRQGNSP. The CDR3, in full, reads CASGDGRQGNSPLYF.

In the case of this clone: Gene names are mouse gene names. Read sequence stops 4 residues before the CDR3 end, and the germline J gene provides the missing end. The chain recombines TRBV19 with TRBJ2-5; TRBD1 is a possible D gene (6 bases). V was shortened by 5 bases and J by 2 bases, with 12 bases between the two germline ends. The CDR3 consists of 14 residues. Per germline, CDR1 FNHDT and CDR2 SITEND (reference sequence). The CDR3 loop is CASSPGQTQDTQYF. The CDR3 DNA, read in part, is TGTGCCAGCAGCCCGGGACAAACCCAAGAC.

The sample holds a few counts of this clone. Gene and germline names: mouse. The missing CDR3 end, 4 residues past where the read stops, is filled in from the germline J gene. The chain links TRBV1 to TRBJ2-2, with a possible D match to TRBD1 (5 bases). The ends were cut back, 3 bases at V and 4 bases at J, with 9 bases in the middle. Germline values: CDR1 NSQYPW, CDR2 LRSPGD (reference sequence). This CDR3 spans 14 amino acids. The CDR3 DNA, read in part, is TGCACCTGCAGTGCCAGGGAGAGCACCGGG. This translates into CTCSARESTG. The CDR3 in full is CTCSARESTGQLYF.

This clone appeared a few times. The genes and germline here are from mouse. The read terminates 4 residues ahead of where the CDR3 ends, so the germline J gene completes it. The chain links TRBV1 to TRBJ1-1; 10 positions agree with TRBD1. This CDR3 contains 16 residues. The germline V gene encodes CDR1 NSQYPW and CDR2 LRSPGD (reference sequence). The V and J ends lost 3 bases and 3 bases, in that order; junction bases with no gene match: 7. CDR3 DNA, as far as it was read: TGCACCTGCAGTGCCGGGCGGACAGGGGGGGACACA. Translated: CTCSAGRTGGDT. The whole CDR3 is CTCSAGRTGGDTEVFF.

In its sample, this clone was seen a few times. Mouse germline and gene names are used. The CDR3 goes on 4 residues after the read ends, and that part is filled in from the germline J gene. This rearrangement joins TRBV5 to TRBJ2-3, with 11 bases lining up with TRBD2. CDR1 is LGHNA and CDR2 is YNLKQL in the germline V gene (reference sequence). This CDR3 has 16 amino acids. Trimming at V came to 0 bases and at J to 3 bases, leaving 2 bases not matched to a gene. The CDR3 spells CASSQDNWGGAETLYF. Incomplete CDR3 DNA: TGTGCCAGCAGCCAAGATAACTGGGGGGGCGCAGAA.

In the case of this clone: The genes are named according to mouse. The CDR3 end is not reached by the read, which stops 4 residues before it; the germline J gene fills it in. V is TRBV19 and J is TRBJ2-1; 9 bases are a match to TRBD2. Germline trimming cut 3 bases from V and 2 bases from J; bases unmatched to any gene: 3. Germline lookup yields CDR1 FNHDT and CDR2 SITEND (reference sequence). The CDR3 is 15 amino acids. CDR3 bases read: TGTGCCAGCAGTAATGGGGGGGCGGACTATGCT. It specifies CASSNGGADYA. The whole CDR3 protein is CASSNGGADYAEQFF.

This clone was detected a few times. Here the gene names and germline are mouse. The read ends 4 residues shy of where the CDR3 ends; the end is completed using the germline J gene. The V call is TRBV1, the J call TRBJ1-1, with TRBD1 matching over 7 bases. The CDR3 runs to 13 residues. Germline CDR1 and CDR2: NSQYPW and LRSPGD (reference sequence). Trimming removed 5 bases from V and 4 bases from J; junction bases left unmatched: 4. The CDR3 sequence is CTCSPQGVTEVFF. CDR3 DNA (partial): TGCACCTGCAGTCCCCAGGGGGTCACA.

This clone has just a few counts. Each gene name is a mouse one. The observed sequence ends 4 residues before the CDR3 terminus, with the missing tail filled in from the germline J gene. The J gene is TRBJ1-1, the V gene TRBV17; D remains unclear. Germline V gene sequence: CDR1 MNHDT, CDR2 YYDKIL. V gave up 0 bases and J gave up 1 base, with 6 bases separating them. The CDR3 extends over 14 amino acids. The part of the CDR3 DNA that was read is TGTGCTAGCAGTAGAGACAGGAGAAACACA. Residues: CASSRDRRNT. Given in full, the CDR3 is CASSRDRRNTEVFF. The full variable domain, rest sourced from reference TRBV17 and TRBJ1-1, is DTTVKQNPRYKLARVGKPVNLICSQTMNHDTMYWYQKKPNQAPKLLLFYYDKILNREADTFEKFQSSRPNNSFCSLYIGSAGLEYSAMYLCASSRDRRNTEVFFGKGTRLTVV.

This clone was detected only a few times. Mouse gene names apply. The CDR3 is cut off 4 residues early in the read; its end comes from the germline J gene. This chain uses TRBV31 with TRBJ1-1; 9 bases align to TRBD1. After removal of 1 base from V and 1 base from J, the junction contained 7 bases not matched to a gene. The CDR3 consists of 16 residues. The germline V gene encodes CDR1 GKSSPN and CDR2 SITVG. Partial CDR3 DNA: TGTGCCTGGAGTCCTGCTCCGGACAGGGGGAACACA. This codes for CAWSPAPDRGNT. The full CDR3 protein is CAWSPAPDRGNTEVFF.

This clone was seen a handful of times. Gene names are the mouse ones. The read ends 4 residues early relative to the CDR3; the germline J gene fills the gap. This chain uses TRBV13-2 with TRBJ2-4; possible D gene TRBD1, 5 bases. Germline assignment: CDR1 NNHNN and CDR2 SYGAGS (reference sequence). The germline V and J ends were trimmed by 5 bases and 0 bases, with 7 bases remaining between them. CDR3 length: 13 amino acids. This chain's CDR3 is CASGTASQNTLYF. The sequenced part of the CDR3 DNA is TGTGCCAGCGGGACAGCTAGTCAAAAC.

Comments on this clone: The genes are named according to mouse. The missing CDR3 end, 4 residues past where the read stops, is filled in from the germline J gene. Other nucleotide sequences in the sample specify the same CDR3. The J gene is TRBJ2-5, the V gene TRBV13-2, with TRBD1 matching 9 bases. The V gene's germline CDR1 is NNHNN and CDR2 SYGAGS (reference sequence). V was pared by 4 bases and J by 2 bases, with 2 bases of the junction left unmatched. There are 14 residues in the CDR3. The CDR3 loop is CASGPGQGQDTQYF. CDR3 DNA, as far as it was read: TGTGCCAGCGGTCCGGGACAGGGCCAAGAC.